Listed below are T cell receptor beta chains from one sample, sequenced in a study of cytomegalovirus exposure and HLA in healthy donors. Sequencing was performed with immunoSEQ multiplex PCR; in TCRdb, only in-frame clones are kept and a portion is missing. The sample includes about 200,000 clones, 60% to 80% of them seen just once. The sequenced material came from PBMCs. These receptors were collected from a young man in good health and CMV-seronegative. The CDR3 runs from the conserved cysteine through the conserved F or W. Each record gives: J gene, clone size, V gene, D gene, CDR3 protein, CDR3 DNA. The D gene is left open where the match is weak. Clone size is stated in some rows and not others, as once, few, many or a class when expanded.

>TRBJ2-7|.|TRBV5-6|.
CASSFTVPTPEQYF
TGTGCCAGCAGCTTCACAGTTCCTACCCCCGAGCAGTACTTC
>TRBJ1-1|.|TRBV25-1|.
CASSESRGPTEAFF
TGTGCCAGCAGTGAAAGCAGAGGGCCCACTGAAGCTTTCTTT
>TRBJ2-3|.|TRBV5-6|TRBD2
CASSLLRGLASGTDTQYF
TGTGCCAGCAGCTTGCTCCGCGGACTAGCGTCGGGGACAGATACGCAGTATTTT
>TRBJ2-3|.|TRBV6-5|TRBD1
CASSPATGVQYF
TGTGCCAGCAGTCCGGCGACAGGGGTGCAGTATTTT
>TRBJ1-1|.|TRBV6-5|.
CASSQGPEAFF
TGTGCCAGCAGTCAGGGTCCCGAAGCTTTCTTT
>TRBJ2-7|.|TRBV20-1|TRBD2
CSLRTSSEQYF
TGCAGTCTACGGACTAGTAGCGAGCAGTACTTC
>TRBJ2-7|.|TRBV28|.
CASSPGSYYEQYF
TGTGCCAGCAGTCCGGGATCTTACTACGAGCAGTACTTC
>TRBJ1-5|few|TRBV6-1|.
CASRGTGSNQPQHF
TGTGCCAGCAGGGGTACAGGTAGCAATCAGCCCCAGCATTTT
>TRBJ2-2|.|TRBV5-1|.
CASSLYRAVGGELFF
TGCGCCAGCAGCTTGTACAGGGCGGTTGGCGGGGAGCTGTTTTTT
>TRBJ2-7|.|TRBV7-9|TRBD1
CASSPRLGQASYEQYF
TGTGCCAGCAGCCCCCGATTAGGACAGGCGTCCTACGAGCAGTACTTC
>TRBJ2-7|.|TRBV4-1|TRBD2
CASSHATSGGYEQYF
TGCGCCAGCAGCCACGCTACTAGCGGGGGCTACGAGCAGTACTTC
>TRBJ2-7|.|TRBV7-2|.
CASSSGFTEGEQYF
TGTGCCAGCAGCTCCGGATTCACTGAGGGCGAGCAGTACTTC
>TRBJ1-4|.|TRBV5-5|TRBD1
CASSRQGGHEKLFF
TGTGCCAGCAGCCGACAGGGTGGGCATGAAAAACTGTTTTTT